Listed here are 5 T cell receptor beta chains from one sample, sequenced in a study of blood T cell repertoires in COVID-19. Produced via immunoSEQ multiplex PCR; TCRdb's table is partial and in-frame only. This sample has fewer than 250,000 clones, with over 80% found just once. Sequencing input: PBMCs or T cells enriched from blood (not recorded which). All receptors come from a man aged 45-65 years who had been exposed to COVID-19.

J is TRBJ1-1 and V is TRBV28; D gene uncertain. The CDR3 extends over 15 amino acids. CDR1 is MDHEN and CDR2 is SYDVKM in the germline V gene. V dropped 5 bases and J dropped 4 bases, with 17 bases sitting between them. The CDR3 DNA reads TGTGCCAGCAGTCCCTGGGAGAGCACGGGCACTGAAGCTTTCTTT. This translates into CASSPWESTGTEAFF. The full variable domain, completed using reference TRBV28 and TRBJ1-1, is DVKVTQSSRYLVKRTGEKVFLECVQDMDHENMFWYRQDPGLGLRLIYFSYDVKMKEKGDIPEGYSVSREKKERFSLILESASTNQTSMYLCASSPWESTGTEAFFGQGTRLTVV.

The rearrangement joins TRBV5-4 to TRBJ1-1; tentatively, D is TRBD1 (5 bases). V was cut by 2 bases and J by 3 bases, with 17 bases left in between. This CDR3 is 16 amino acids long. CDR1 and CDR2 from the germline V gene are SGHNT and YYREEE (reference sequence). CDR3 sequence: CASSLGSRGGDTEAFF. The CDR3 bases are TGTGCCAGCAGCTTAGGTTCGCGGGGAGGGGACACTGAAGCTTTCTTT.

This clone was seen only once. This chain joins TRBV6-5 and TRBJ2-5; unclear D gene. Germline values: CDR1 MNHEY, CDR2 SVGAGI. V was cut by 6 bases and J by 5 bases, with 19 bases left in between. The CDR3 covers 15 residues. This CDR3 reads CASRNPLRVRETQYF. As DNA, the CDR3 is TGTGCCAGCAGGAACCCTCTTCGGGTAAGGGAGACCCAGTACTTC.

This chain uses TRBV18 with TRBJ1-5; 7 bases align to TRBD1. This CDR3 is 16 amino acids long. Germline CDR1 KGHSH, CDR2 LQKENI. With 4 bases clipped from V and 0 bases from J, the junction kept 6 bases outside the gene matches. DNA for the CDR3: TGTGCCAGCTCACGGCGAGGACAGGATAGCAATCAGCCCCAGCATTTT. Translating gives CASSRRGQDSNQPQHF. Based on the CDR3 plus reference TRBV18 and TRBJ1-5, the full variable domain is NAGVMQNPRHLVRRRGQEARLRCSPMKGHSHVYWYRQLPEEGLKFMVYLQKENIIDESGMPKERFSAEFPKEGPSILRIQQVVRGDSAAYFCASSRRGQDSNQPQHFGDGTRLSIL.

V gene TRBV18 combines with J gene TRBJ2-1; 12 bases are shared with TRBD2. Trimming removed 2 bases from V and 5 bases from J; junction bases left unmatched: 4. Germline CDR1 and CDR2: KGHSH and LQKENI. The length of the CDR3 is 16 residues. The CDR3: CASSPRTSGNDNEQFF. CDR3 nucleotides: TGTGCCAGCTCACCAAGGACTAGCGGGAACGACAATGAGCAGTTCTTC.